The 8 T cell receptor beta chains listed next were all sequenced from one sample in a study of blood T cells in healthy people across ages. Next came a second PCR, run for about 6 to 11 cycles, which used a sample-barcoded 5' primer along with a J-beta primer mix. TCRdb fed the 5' RACE reads into MiXCR, producing one record per CDR3 protein. The sample holds about 1,000,000 distinct CDR3 sequences; 40% to 50% are singletons and the top ten take under 20%. Sequenced input: blood. Every receptor here comes from a woman aged 55-69 years in good health.

As to this clonotype: This may be a read error, as it is one base from a much larger clone. V and J are TRBV7-9 and TRBJ2-5; weak D call: TRBD1 (6 bases). The length of the CDR3 is 14 residues. V gave up 6 bases and J gave up 11 bases, with 22 bases separating them. Germline assignment: CDR1 SEHNR and CDR2 FQNEAQ (reference sequence). CDR3 loop: CASRPKQGTNEQYF. The CDR3 bases are TGTGCCAGCAGACCCAAACAGGGAACCAATGAGCAGTACTTC.

J is TRBJ2-5 and V is TRBV5-5, with TRBD2 matching 7 bases. The V and J ends lost 4 bases and 11 bases, in that order; junction bases with no gene match: 20. The CDR3 is 16 residues long. Per the germline V gene, CDR1 is SGHKS and CDR2 is YYEKEE (reference sequence). This CDR3 reads CASSPILAEEFAGQYF. CDR3 sequence (DNA): TGTGCCAGCAGCCCGATTCTAGCGGAGGAGTTTGCGGGGCAGTACTTC.

The J gene is TRBJ2-7, the V gene TRBV7-6; weak D call: TRBD2 (7 bases). Germline assignment: CDR1 SGHVS and CDR2 FNYEAQ. The CDR3 covers 15 residues. V was clipped by 0 bases and J by 4 bases, with 13 bases between them. As DNA, the CDR3 is TGTGCCAGCAGCTTAGCAGGGGGAGGGGTATACGAGCAGTACTTC. Its protein product is CASSLAGGGVYEQYF.

The rearrangement joins TRBV9 to TRBJ2-7, with D possibly being TRBD2 (5 bases). The CDR3 runs to 14 residues. V dropped 2 bases and J dropped 1 base, with 10 bases sitting between them. Per the germline V gene, CDR1 is SGDLS and CDR2 is YYNGEE. The DNA for the CDR3 is TGTGCCAGCAGCGTTTTAGCGTATTCCTACGAGCAGTACTTC. This gives the protein CASSVLAYSYEQYF.

This clonotype came up a few times. This chain connects TRBV20-1 to TRBJ1-6; TRBD1 is a possible D gene (6 bases). V was trimmed by 1 base and J by 10 bases, leaving 14 bases between them. This CDR3 spans 14 amino acids. Germline V CDR1 and CDR2: DFQATT, SNEGSKA (reference sequence). The CDR3 loop is CSARVRGGRSPLHF. The CDR3 bases are TGCAGTGCTAGAGTCAGGGGCGGCCGATCACCCCTCCACTTT.

The chain has TRBV29-1 and TRBJ2-5; TRBD1 is a possible D gene (5 bases). V lost 4 bases and J lost 3, with 9 bases in between. The CDR3 runs to 12 residues. Germline-derived CDR1 and CDR2 are SQVTM and ANQGSEA. CDR3 protein: CSVGVTEETQYF. In nucleotides, the CDR3 is TGCAGCGTTGGGGTGACAGAAGAGACCCAGTACTTC.

This clonotype is a singleton in its sample. This chain connects TRBV5-6 to TRBJ2-7, with a possible D match to TRBD1 (6 bases). CDR1 SGHDT and CDR2 YYEEEE come from the germline V gene. Trimming removed 1 base from V and 4 bases from J, with 12 bases in between. This CDR3 region has 14 residues. The CDR3 coding sequence is TGTGCCAGCAGCTTGATCGGACAGACTTACGAGCAGTACTTC. Its translation: CASSLIGQTYEQYF.

CDR3 DNA sequence: TGTGCCAGCTCAACGGCGACGGCCCAAGAGACCCAGTACTTC. Its protein is CASSTATAQETQYF. The V and J genes are TRBV18 and TRBJ2-5; D is ambiguous. The CDR3 runs to 14 residues. With 5 bases removed from V and 1 base from J, the gap between germline ends came to 11 bases. The germline V gene encodes CDR1 KGHSH and CDR2 LQKENI.